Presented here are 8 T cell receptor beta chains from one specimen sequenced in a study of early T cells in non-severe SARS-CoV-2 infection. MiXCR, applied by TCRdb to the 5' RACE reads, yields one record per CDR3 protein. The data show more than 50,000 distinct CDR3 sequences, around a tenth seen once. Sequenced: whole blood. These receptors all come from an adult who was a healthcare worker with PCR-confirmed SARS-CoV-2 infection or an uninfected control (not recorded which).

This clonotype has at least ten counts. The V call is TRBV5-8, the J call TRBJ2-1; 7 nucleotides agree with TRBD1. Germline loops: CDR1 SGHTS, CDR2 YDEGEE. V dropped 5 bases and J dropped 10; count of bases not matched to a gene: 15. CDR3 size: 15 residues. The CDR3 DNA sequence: TGTGCCAGCAGATCCTCCGGGACAGCCTCCCCCGAGCAGTTCTTC. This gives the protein CASRSSGTASPEQFF.

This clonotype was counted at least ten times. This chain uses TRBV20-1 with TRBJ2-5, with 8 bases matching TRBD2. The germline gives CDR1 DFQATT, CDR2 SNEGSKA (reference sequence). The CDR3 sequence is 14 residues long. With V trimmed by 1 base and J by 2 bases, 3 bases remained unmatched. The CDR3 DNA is TGCAGTGCTAGAGCGGGAGGGGATCAAGAGACCCAGTACTTC. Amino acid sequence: CSARAGGDQETQYF.

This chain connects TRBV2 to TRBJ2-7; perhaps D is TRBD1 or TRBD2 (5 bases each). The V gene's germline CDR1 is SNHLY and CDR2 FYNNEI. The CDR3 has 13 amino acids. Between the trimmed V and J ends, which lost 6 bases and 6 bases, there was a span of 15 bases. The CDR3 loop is CASSLAGAGEQYF. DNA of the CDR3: TGTGCCAGCAGCTTGGCCGGGGCAGGCGAGCAGTACTTC.

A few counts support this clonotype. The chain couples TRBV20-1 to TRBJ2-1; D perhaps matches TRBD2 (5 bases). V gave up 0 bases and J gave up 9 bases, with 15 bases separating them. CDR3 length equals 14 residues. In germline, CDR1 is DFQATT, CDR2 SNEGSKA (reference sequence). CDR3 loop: CSAREPGWGAEQFF. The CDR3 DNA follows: TGCAGTGCTAGAGAGCCCGGGTGGGGAGCTGAGCAGTTCTTC.

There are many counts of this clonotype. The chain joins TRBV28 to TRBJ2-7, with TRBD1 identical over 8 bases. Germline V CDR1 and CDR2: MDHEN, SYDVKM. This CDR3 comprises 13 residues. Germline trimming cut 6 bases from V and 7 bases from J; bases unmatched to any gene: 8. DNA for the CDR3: TGTGCCAGCAGACCGAGTACAGGGGGGGAGCAGTACTTC. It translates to CASRPSTGGEQYF.

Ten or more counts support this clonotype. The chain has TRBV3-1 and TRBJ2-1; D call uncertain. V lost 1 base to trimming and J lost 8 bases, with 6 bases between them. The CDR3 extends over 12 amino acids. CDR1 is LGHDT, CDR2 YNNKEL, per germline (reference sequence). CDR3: CASSQVIDEQFF. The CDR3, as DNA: TGTGCCAGCAGCCAAGTTATCGATGAGCAGTTCTTC.

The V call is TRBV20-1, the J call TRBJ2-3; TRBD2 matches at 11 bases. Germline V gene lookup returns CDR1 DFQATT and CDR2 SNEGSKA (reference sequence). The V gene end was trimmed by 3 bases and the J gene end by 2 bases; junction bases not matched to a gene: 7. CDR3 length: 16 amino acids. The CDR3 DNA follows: TGCAGTGCTAGGGGTTTGACTAGCGGGATCACAGATACGCAGTATTTT. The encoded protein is CSARGLTSGITDTQYF.

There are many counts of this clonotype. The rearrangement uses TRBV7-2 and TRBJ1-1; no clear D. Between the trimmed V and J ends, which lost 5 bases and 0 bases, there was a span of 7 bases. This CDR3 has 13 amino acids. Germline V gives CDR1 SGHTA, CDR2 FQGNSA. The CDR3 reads CASSNGLNTEAFF. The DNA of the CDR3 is TGTGCCAGCAGCAACGGGCTGAACACTGAAGCTTTCTTT.